This TCR beta chain originates from a study of cytomegalovirus exposure and HLA in healthy donors. Study-wide context: A later analysis reported the same platform for the 90 to 150 validation repertoires and the approximately 700 first-cohort repertoires.

Profiling relied on immunoSEQ multiplex PCR, and the TCRdb table lists in-frame clones only, not all of them. Of 150,000 to 200,000 clones detected, 70% to 85% appear once; the ten largest clones hold 10% to 15%. This sequence originates from a woman aged 30 to 39 in good health and CMV-seropositive. Material for sequencing was PBMCs.

The CDR3 spells CASSYGQGAYEQYF. In DNA, the CDR3 is TGTGCCAGCAGTTACGGACAGGGAGCCTACGAGCAGTACTTC. The chain links TRBV6-6 to TRBJ2-7; TRBD1 aligns across 8 bases. The V segment lost 2 bases and the J segment 2 bases; nucleotides outside the gene matches: 2. The CDR3 consists of 14 residues. Germline V gene sequence: CDR1 MNHNY, CDR2 SVGAGI (reference sequence).